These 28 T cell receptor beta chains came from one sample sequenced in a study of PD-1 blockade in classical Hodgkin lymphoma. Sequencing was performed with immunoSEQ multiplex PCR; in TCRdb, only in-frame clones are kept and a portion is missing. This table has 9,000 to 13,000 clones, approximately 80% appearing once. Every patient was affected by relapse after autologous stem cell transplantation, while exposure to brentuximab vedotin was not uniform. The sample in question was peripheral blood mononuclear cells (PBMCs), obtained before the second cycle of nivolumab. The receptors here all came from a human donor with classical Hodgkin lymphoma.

CDR3 DNA: TGTGCCAGCAGCTTGGAGGGACAGACTTTCTACGAGCAGTACTTC. Encoded protein: CASSLEGQTFYEQYF. V gene TRBV5-5 combines with J gene TRBJ2-7; 7 nucleotides align to TRBD1. Germline CDR1 reads SGHKS; CDR2 reads YYEKEE (reference sequence). This CDR3 has 15 residues. J was trimmed by 3 bases and V by 0 bases; bases with no gene match: 6.

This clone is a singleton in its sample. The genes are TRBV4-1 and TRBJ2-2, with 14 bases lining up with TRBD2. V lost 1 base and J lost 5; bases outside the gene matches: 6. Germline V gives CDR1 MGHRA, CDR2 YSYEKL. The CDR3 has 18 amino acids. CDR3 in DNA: TGCGCCAGCAGCCAAGGGGGACTAGCGGGAGTTGGTACCGGGGAGCTGTTTTTT. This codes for CASSQGGLAGVGTGELFF.

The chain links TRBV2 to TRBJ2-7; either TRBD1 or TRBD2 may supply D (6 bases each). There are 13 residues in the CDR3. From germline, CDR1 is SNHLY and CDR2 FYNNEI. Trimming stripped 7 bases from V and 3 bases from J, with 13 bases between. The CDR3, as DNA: TGTGCCAGCAAGGGGGGATTTTACTACGAGCAGTACTTC. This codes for CASKGGFYYEQYF.

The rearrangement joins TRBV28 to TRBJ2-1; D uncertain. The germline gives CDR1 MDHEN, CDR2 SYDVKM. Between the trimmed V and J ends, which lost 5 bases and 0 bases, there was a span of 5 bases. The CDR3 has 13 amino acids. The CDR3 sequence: CASSLPSYNEQFF. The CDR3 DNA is TGTGCCAGCAGTCTACCCTCCTACAATGAGCAGTTCTTC. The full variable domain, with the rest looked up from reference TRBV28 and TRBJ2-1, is DVKVTQSSRYLVKRTGEKVFLECVQDMDHENMFWYRQDPGLGLRLIYFSYDVKMKEKGDIPEGYSVSREKKERFSLILESASTNQTSMYLCASSLPSYNEQFFGPGTRLTVL.

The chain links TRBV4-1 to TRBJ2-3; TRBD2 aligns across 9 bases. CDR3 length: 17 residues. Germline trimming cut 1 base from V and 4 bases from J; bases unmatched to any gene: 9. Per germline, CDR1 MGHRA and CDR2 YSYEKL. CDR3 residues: CASSQASGIARADTQYF. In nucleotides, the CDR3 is TGCGCCAGCAGCCAAGCTAGCGGGATCGCCCGGGCAGATACGCAGTATTTT.

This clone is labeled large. CDR3 protein: CASMGQPNTGELFF. In DNA, the CDR3 is TGTGCCAGCATGGGGCAGCCGAACACCGGGGAGCTGTTTTTT. The rearrangement joins TRBV27 to TRBJ2-2, with a possible D match to TRBD1 (5 bases). CDR1 and CDR2 (germline): MNHEY, SMNVEV (reference sequence). This CDR3 has 14 residues. The germline V and J ends were trimmed by 7 bases and 0 bases, with 9 bases remaining between them.

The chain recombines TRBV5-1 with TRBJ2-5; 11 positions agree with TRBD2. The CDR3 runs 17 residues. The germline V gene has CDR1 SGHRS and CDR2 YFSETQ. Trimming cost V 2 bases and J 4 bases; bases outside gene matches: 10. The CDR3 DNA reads TGCGCCAGCAGCTTCGGGCTAGCGGGAGGAATAGGAGAGACCCAGTACTTC. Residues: CASSFGLAGGIGETQYF.

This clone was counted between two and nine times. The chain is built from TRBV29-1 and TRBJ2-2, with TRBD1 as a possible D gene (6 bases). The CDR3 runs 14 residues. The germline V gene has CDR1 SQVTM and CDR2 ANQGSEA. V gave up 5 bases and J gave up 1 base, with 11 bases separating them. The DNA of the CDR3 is TGCAGCGTTCAGGGGTTGGTGAACACCGGGGAGCTGTTTTTT. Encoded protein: CSVQGLVNTGELFF.

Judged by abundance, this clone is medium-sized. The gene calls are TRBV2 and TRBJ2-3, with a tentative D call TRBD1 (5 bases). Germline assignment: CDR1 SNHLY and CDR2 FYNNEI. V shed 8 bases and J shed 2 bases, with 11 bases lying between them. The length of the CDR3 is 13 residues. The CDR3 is CASQTRDTDTQYF. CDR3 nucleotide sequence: TGTGCCAGCCAAACCAGGGACACAGATACGCAGTATTTT.

The CDR3 coding sequence is TGTGCCAGCAGTGGGGGACTAGCGGTATACAATGAGCAGTTCTTC. Translation: CASSGGLAVYNEQFF. The chain couples TRBV2 to TRBJ2-1; 11 positions match TRBD2. The CDR3 is 15 residues long. From germline, CDR1 is SNHLY and CDR2 FYNNEI. Trimming took 4 bases from V and 4 from J; bases not matched to a gene: 3.

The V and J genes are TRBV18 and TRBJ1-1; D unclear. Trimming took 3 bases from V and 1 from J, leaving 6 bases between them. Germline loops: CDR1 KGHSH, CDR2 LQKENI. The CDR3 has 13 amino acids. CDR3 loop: CASSPLRNTEAFF. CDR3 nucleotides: TGTGCCAGCTCACCGCTCAGGAACACTGAAGCTTTCTTT.

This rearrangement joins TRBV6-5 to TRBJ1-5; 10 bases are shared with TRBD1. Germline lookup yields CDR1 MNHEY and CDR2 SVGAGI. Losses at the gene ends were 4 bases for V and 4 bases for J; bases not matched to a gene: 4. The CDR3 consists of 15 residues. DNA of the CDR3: TGTGCCAGCAGTTCCGACAGGGGGCGTAATCAGCCCCAGCATTTT. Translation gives CASSSDRGRNQPQHF.

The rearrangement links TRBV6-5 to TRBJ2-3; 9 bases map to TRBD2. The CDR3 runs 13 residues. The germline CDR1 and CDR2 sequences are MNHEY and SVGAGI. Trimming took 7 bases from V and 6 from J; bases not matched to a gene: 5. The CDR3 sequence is CASKAGGGDTQYF. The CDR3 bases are TGTGCCAGCAAGGCGGGAGGGGGGGATACGCAGTATTTT.

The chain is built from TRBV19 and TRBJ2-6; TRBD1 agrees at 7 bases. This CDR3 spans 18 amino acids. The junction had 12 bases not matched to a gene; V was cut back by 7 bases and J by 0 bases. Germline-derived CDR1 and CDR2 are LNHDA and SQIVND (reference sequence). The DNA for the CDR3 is TGTGCCAGTATAAACTTCCGGGACAGCCTCTCTGGGGCCAACGTCCTGACTTTC. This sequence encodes CASINFRDSLSGANVLTF. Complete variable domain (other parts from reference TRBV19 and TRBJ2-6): DGGITQSPKYLFRKEGQNVTLSCEQNLNHDAMYWYRQDPGQGLRLIYYSQIVNDFQKGDIAEGYSVSREKKESFPLTVTSAQKNPTAFYLCASINFRDSLSGANVLTFGAGSRLTVL.

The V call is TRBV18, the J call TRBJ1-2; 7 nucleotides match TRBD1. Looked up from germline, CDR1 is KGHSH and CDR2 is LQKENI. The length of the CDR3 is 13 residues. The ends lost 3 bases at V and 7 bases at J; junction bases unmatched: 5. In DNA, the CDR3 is TGTGCCAGCTCACCGACAGGGAGTGGTGGCTACACCTTC. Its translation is CASSPTGSGGYTF.

CDR3 coding DNA: TGCGCCAGCAGCCCTAGCGGTCTCCAAGAGACCCAGTACTTC. It translates to CASSPSGLQETQYF. The chain has TRBV4-1 and TRBJ2-5; 7 bases match TRBD2. Germline CDR1 and CDR2: MGHRA and YSYEKL. This CDR3 region has 14 residues. J lost 1 base, V lost 4 bases, and 3 bases had no gene match.

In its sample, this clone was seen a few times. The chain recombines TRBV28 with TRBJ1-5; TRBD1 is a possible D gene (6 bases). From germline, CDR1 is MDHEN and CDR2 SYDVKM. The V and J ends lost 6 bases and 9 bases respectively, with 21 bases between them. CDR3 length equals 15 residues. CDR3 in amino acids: CASSPITGSGMPQHF. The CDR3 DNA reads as TGTGCCAGCAGCCCAATTACAGGGTCGGGAATGCCCCAGCATTTT.

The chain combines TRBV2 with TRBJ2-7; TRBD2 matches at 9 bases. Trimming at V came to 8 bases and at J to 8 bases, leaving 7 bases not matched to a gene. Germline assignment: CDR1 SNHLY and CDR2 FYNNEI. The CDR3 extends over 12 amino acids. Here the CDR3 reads CASCSGSFKQYF. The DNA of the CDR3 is TGTGCCAGCTGTAGCGGGAGCTTCAAGCAGTACTTC.

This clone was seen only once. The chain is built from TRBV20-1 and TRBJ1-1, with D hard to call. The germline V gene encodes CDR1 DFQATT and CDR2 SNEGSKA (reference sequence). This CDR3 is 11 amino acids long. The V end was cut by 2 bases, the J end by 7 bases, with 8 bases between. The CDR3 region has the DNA TGCAGTGCTAGACTGGAACTTGAAGCTTTCTTT. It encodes CSARLELEAFF.

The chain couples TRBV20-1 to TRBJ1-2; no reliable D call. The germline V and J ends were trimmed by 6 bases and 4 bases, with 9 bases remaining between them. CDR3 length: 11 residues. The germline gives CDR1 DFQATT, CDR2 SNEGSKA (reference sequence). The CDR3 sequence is CSAWEFYGYTF. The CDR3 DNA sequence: TGCAGTGCCTGGGAATTCTATGGCTACACCTTC.

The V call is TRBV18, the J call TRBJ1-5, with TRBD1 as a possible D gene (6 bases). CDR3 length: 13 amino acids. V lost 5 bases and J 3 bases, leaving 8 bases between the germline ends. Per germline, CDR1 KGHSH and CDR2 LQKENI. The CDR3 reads CASSRTVNQPQHF. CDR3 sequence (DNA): TGTGCCAGCTCAAGGACAGTCAATCAGCCCCAGCATTTT.

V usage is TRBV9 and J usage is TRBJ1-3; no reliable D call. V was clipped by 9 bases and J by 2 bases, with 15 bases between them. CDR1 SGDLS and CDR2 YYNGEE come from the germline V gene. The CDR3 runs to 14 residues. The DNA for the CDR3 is TGTGCCACCCCCCCTTATTTAGCTGGAAACACCATATATTTT. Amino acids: CATPPYLAGNTIYF.

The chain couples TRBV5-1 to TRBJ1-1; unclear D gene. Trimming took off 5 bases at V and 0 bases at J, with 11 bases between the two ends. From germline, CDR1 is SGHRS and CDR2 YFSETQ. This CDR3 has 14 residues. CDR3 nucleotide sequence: TGCGCCAGCAGTCGTTCAGCACTGAACACTGAAGCTTTCTTT. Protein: CASSRSALNTEAFF.

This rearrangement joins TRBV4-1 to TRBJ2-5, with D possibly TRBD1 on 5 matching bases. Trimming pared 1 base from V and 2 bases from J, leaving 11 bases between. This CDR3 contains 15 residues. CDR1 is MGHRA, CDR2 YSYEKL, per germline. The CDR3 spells CASSQGAGRQETQYF. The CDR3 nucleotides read TGCGCCAGCAGCCAAGGAGCAGGGCGGCAAGAGACCCAGTACTTC.

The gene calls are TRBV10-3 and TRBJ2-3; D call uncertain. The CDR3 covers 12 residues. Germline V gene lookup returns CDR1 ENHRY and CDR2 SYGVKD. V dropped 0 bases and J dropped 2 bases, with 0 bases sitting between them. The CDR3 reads CAISESTDTQYF. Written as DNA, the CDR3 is TGTGCCATCAGTGAGTCCACAGATACGCAGTATTTT.

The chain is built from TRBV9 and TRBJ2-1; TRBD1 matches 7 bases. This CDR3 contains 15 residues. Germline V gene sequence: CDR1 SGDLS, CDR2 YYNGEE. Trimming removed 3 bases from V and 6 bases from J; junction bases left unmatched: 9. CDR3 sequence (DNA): TGTGCCAGCAGCGCGTCAAGGACAGGACTCAATGAGCAGTTCTTC. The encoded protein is CASSASRTGLNEQFF.

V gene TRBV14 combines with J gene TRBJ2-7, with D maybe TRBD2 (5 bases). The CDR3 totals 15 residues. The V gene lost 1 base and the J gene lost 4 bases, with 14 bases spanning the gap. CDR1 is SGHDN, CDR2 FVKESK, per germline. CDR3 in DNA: TGTGCCAGCAGCCAAGCAAGCGGATCCTATTACGAGCAGTACTTC. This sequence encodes CASSQASGSYYEQYF.

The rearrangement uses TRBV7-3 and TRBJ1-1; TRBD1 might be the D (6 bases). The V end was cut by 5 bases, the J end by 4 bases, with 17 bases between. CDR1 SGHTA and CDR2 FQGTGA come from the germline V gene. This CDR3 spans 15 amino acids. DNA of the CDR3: TGTGCCAGCAGCCCGACATTGACAGGAATCACTGAAGCTTTCTTT. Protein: CASSPTLTGITEAFF.